This T cell receptor beta chain stems from a study of blood T cell repertoires in COVID-19. This clone was counted a single time. V gave up 6 bases and J gave up 4 bases; unmatched junction bases: 5. The germline gives CDR1 MNHNY, CDR2 SVGAGI (reference sequence). The CDR3 has 14 residues. As originally analysed: How many nucleated cells were present was estimated from reference gene primer amplification. This table comes from immunoSEQ multiplex PCR, and its TCRdb copy is limited to in-frame clones, with some not included. V, J and clone size were drawn from that table, and D and trimming were deduced from the DNA. This sample has more than 150,000 clones, with just under 90% found just once.

This receptor was obtained from a woman between 18 and 29 years old who had recovered from COVID-19. The genes are TRBV6-6 and TRBJ1-4, with 7 bases matching TRBD1. Sequenced input: peripheral blood. The CDR3 region has the DNA TGTGCCAGCAGGTTGGACAGGAATAATGAAAAACTGTTTTTT. This sequence encodes CASRLDRNNEKLFF.